Each of the 25 T cell receptor beta chains below was sequenced from the same sample in a study of shared clonotypes between healthy human individuals. Data came from immunoSEQ multiplex PCR; TCRdb stores just in-frame clones and leaves some out. The repertoire holds roughly 2.2 million clones, with 80% to 95% as singletons. Sequencing was done on a sample of naive CD4+ T cells from PBMCs. This sample's subset: CD45RA+ positively selected. The receptors here all came from a man between 18 and 29 years old in good health. Some clones in this sample may be carry-over from other donors' samples.

The V and J genes are TRBV28 and TRBJ2-5; a possible D gene is TRBD1 (7 bases). Trimming shortened V by 6 bases and J by 2 bases, and 25 bases separated the two germline ends. Germline V gene data show CDR1 as MDHEN and CDR2 as SYDVKM. The CDR3 consists of 18 residues. For the CDR3, the DNA is TGTGCCAGCAGATCCCCACCTGGGGCAGGGGGGCCTCAAGAGACCCAGTACTTC. Amino acid sequence: CASRSPPGAGGPQETQYF.

This rearrangement joins TRBV5-1 to TRBJ2-7; D might be TRBD2 (6 bases). The germline V and J ends were trimmed by 4 bases and 2 bases, with 13 bases remaining between them. The CDR3 spans 14 residues. Germline V gene lookup returns CDR1 SGHRS and CDR2 YFSETQ. The CDR3 protein is CASSQGTRAYEQYF. The CDR3 nucleotides read TGCGCCAGCAGCCAAGGGACTCGAGCCTACGAGCAGTACTTC.

The chain combines TRBV9 with TRBJ2-2, with a possible D match to TRBD2 (6 bases). V shed 4 bases and J shed 1 base, with 14 bases lying between them. From germline, CDR1 is SGDLS and CDR2 YYNGEE. The CDR3 is 16 amino acids. The chain's CDR3 is CASSPRRGMNTGELFF. In DNA, the CDR3 is TGTGCCAGCAGCCCGCGTCGGGGGATGAACACCGGGGAGCTGTTTTTT.

The chain is built from TRBV12-5 and TRBJ1-2; D possibly corresponds to TRBD1 (5 bases). V shed 6 bases and J shed 0 bases, with 17 bases lying between them. The length of the CDR3 is 16 residues. Germline V gene sequence: CDR1 LGHNT, CDR2 FRNRAP. As DNA, the CDR3 is TGTGCTAGTGGAGCGGGGCAGGGCCTTCCTAACTATGGCTACACCTTC. Translating it yields CASGAGQGLPNYGYTF.

The rearrangement links TRBV6-5 to TRBJ2-5, with TRBD2 matching 11 bases. The junction had 4 bases not matched to a gene; V was cut back by 5 bases and J by 2 bases. In germline, CDR1 is MNHEY, CDR2 SVGAGI. The CDR3 extends over 15 amino acids. The CDR3 DNA sequence: TGTGCCAGCAGTCGGACTAGCGGGTGGCAAGAGACCCAGTACTTC. This codes for CASSRTSGWQETQYF.

This chain connects TRBV18 to TRBJ1-6; no clear D gene. The V end lost 3 bases, the J end lost 10 bases, and 10 bases lay between the germline ends. The CDR3 sequence is 13 residues long. The V gene's germline CDR1 is KGHSH and CDR2 LQKENI. CDR3 region: CASSPVLDSPLHF. The CDR3 DNA is TGTGCCAGCTCACCGGTTTTAGACTCACCCCTCCACTTT. Full variable domain (missing parts from reference TRBV18 and TRBJ1-6): NAGVMQNPRHLVRRRGQEARLRCSPMKGHSHVYWYRQLPEEGLKFMVYLQKENIIDESGMPKERFSAEFPKEGPSILRIQQVVRGDSAAYFCASSPVLDSPLHFGNGTRLTVT.

Concerning this clone: The same CDR3 is also encoded by other DNA sequences in this sample. The V call is TRBV5-1, the J call TRBJ1-1; unclear D gene. The CDR3 has 12 residues. The germline V and J ends were trimmed by 0 bases and 3 bases, with 3 bases remaining between them. CDR1 is SGHRS, CDR2 YFSETQ, per germline. CDR3 region: CASSLVDTEAFF. The DNA of the CDR3 is TGCGCCAGCAGCTTGGTAGACACTGAAGCTTTCTTT.

The chain joins TRBV7-2 to TRBJ2-7; 8 bases align to TRBD1. The J segment lost 5 bases and the V segment lost 3 bases, leaving 6 bases of the junction unmatched. Germline V gene sequence: CDR1 SGHTA, CDR2 FQGNSA. The CDR3 contains 14 residues. The CDR3, as DNA: TGTGCCAGCAGCTTTTGGCAGGGGGCCGACGAGCAGTACTTC. This encodes CASSFWQGADEQYF.

The chain employs TRBV5-1 and TRBJ2-7; 8 bases match TRBD2. This CDR3 has 17 residues. The germline V gene encodes CDR1 SGHRS and CDR2 YFSETQ. J was trimmed by 7 bases and V by 3 bases; bases with no gene match: 18. CDR3 DNA sequence: TGCGCCAGCAGCTCCGGGGGGGCAGCATCCGGCCTGAGGGAGCAGTACTTC. It yields the protein CASSSGGAASGLREQYF.

This chain joins TRBV9 and TRBJ2-7, with 7 bases fitting TRBD2. The J segment lost 3 bases and the V segment lost 4 bases, leaving 7 bases of the junction unmatched. Germline V gene lookup returns CDR1 SGDLS and CDR2 YYNGEE. The CDR3 is 14 amino acids. The DNA for the CDR3 is TGTGCCAGCAGCCCCGCCGGGAGGATCTACGAGCAGTACTTC. Protein: CASSPAGRIYEQYF.

With regard to this clone: The same CDR3 arises from other DNA sequences in this sample as well. This chain uses TRBV10-3 with TRBJ1-3; D unclear. Germline CDR1 and CDR2: ENHRY and SYGVKD. This CDR3 is 13 amino acids long. Trimming cost V 3 bases and J 2 bases, with 5 bases left between them. The CDR3 loop reads CAISESAGNTIYF. The CDR3 DNA is TGTGCCATCAGTGAATCCGCTGGAAACACCATATATTTT.

The V gene is TRBV29-1, the J gene TRBJ1-2; no reliable D call. Trimming cost V 1 base and J 1 base, with 10 bases left between them. The CDR3 covers 14 residues. CDR1 and CDR2 from the germline V gene are SQVTM and ANQGSEA. The CDR3 nucleotides read TGCAGCGTTGAAGCCAGCTCCGTTAACTATGGCTACACCTTC. Its translation is CSVEASSVNYGYTF.

V is TRBV5-4 and J is TRBJ2-2; no clear D gene. V dropped 2 bases and J dropped 3 bases, with 11 bases sitting between them. Germline V lookup: CDR1 SGHNT, CDR2 YYREEE (reference sequence). This CDR3 is built from 15 residues. This CDR3 is CASSFPLGDTGELFF. CDR3 nucleotides: TGTGCCAGCAGCTTCCCCCTAGGAGACACCGGGGAGCTGTTTTTT.

The J gene is TRBJ1-1, the V gene TRBV4-2; D remains unclear. The CDR3 is 13 amino acids. Between the trimmed V and J ends, which lost 2 bases and 6 bases, there was a span of 10 bases. Per germline, CDR1 LGHNA and CDR2 YNFKEQ. CDR3 loop: CASSQKSTAEAFF. CDR3 sequence (DNA): TGTGCCAGCAGCCAAAAATCTACGGCTGAAGCTTTCTTT.

As for this clone: Distinct nucleotide sequences in the sample also encode this CDR3. This rearrangement joins TRBV5-1 to TRBJ2-1, with D uncertain. V lost 0 bases and J 0 bases, leaving 10 bases between the germline ends. This CDR3 is built from 16 residues. Per germline, CDR1 SGHRS and CDR2 YFSETQ. The CDR3 nucleotides are TGCGCCAGCAGCTTGGCGGGCAGGAGCTCCTACAATGAGCAGTTCTTC. This codes for CASSLAGRSSYNEQFF.

This chain links TRBV7-8 with TRBJ2-1; no firm D call. The CDR3 is 14 amino acids. Germline loops: CDR1 SGHVS, CDR2 FQNEAQ. V gave up 6 bases and J gave up 3 bases, with 12 bases separating them. The CDR3 DNA sequence: TGTGCCAGCAGTACACGGAAGGACTACAATGAGCAGTTCTTC. It codes for CASSTRKDYNEQFF.

This chain uses TRBV7-2 with TRBJ1-4, with 8 positions matching TRBD1. The germline gives CDR1 SGHTA, CDR2 FQGNSA. V lost 2 bases to trimming and J lost 8 bases; unmatched junction nucleotides: 10. CDR3 length equals 16 residues. The CDR3 coding sequence is TGTGCCAGCAGCTTACAGAGACAGGGGAGAGGGGAAAAACTGTTTTTT. Translation: CASSLQRQGRGEKLFF.

The J gene is TRBJ2-5, the V gene TRBV9; a possible D gene is TRBD1 (5 bases). This CDR3 comprises 14 residues. Between the trimmed V and J ends, which lost 1 base and 4 bases, there was a span of 11 bases. Per germline, CDR1 SGDLS and CDR2 YYNGEE. The DNA for the CDR3 is TGTGCCAGCAGCGTACTGACAGTGGGAGAGACCCAGTACTTC. This translates into CASSVLTVGETQYF.

The chain employs TRBV30 and TRBJ2-7; 7 bases fit TRBD2. V lost 0 bases and J lost 1; bases outside the gene matches: 6. The V gene's germline CDR1 is GTSNPN and CDR2 SVGIG (reference sequence). The CDR3 extends over 15 amino acids. The CDR3 coding sequence is TGTGCCTGGAGTGTCTGGGGGGGGTGGTCCTACGAGCAGTACTTC. Its translation is CAWSVWGGWSYEQYF.

This clone came up a few times. This rearrangement joins TRBV19 to TRBJ2-1; TRBD2 aligns across 9 bases. Germline V gene lookup returns CDR1 LNHDA and CDR2 SQIVND (reference sequence). V shed 10 bases and J 0 bases; nucleotides not matched to a gene: 7. The CDR3 has 15 residues. The CDR3 sequence is CATRLAVSSYNEQFF. CDR3 DNA: TGTGCCACTAGACTAGCGGTAAGCTCCTACAATGAGCAGTTCTTC.

This clone was detected once. The V and J genes are TRBV7-9 and TRBJ2-5; 13 bases match TRBD2. V lost 5 bases, J lost 5 bases, and 5 bases stayed unmatched. Germline CDR1 is SEHNR and CDR2 is FQNEAQ (reference sequence). The CDR3 totals 15 residues. CDR3 protein: CASSAWTSGSETQYF. CDR3 coding DNA: TGTGCCAGCAGCGCCTGGACTAGCGGGAGCGAGACCCAGTACTTC.

This clone was found a few times. The J gene is TRBJ1-1, the V gene TRBV29-1; the match to TRBD1 covers 8 bases. The junction had 2 bases not matched to a gene; V was cut back by 4 bases and J by 1 base. Germline CDR1 SQVTM, CDR2 ANQGSEA. The CDR3 loop spans 13 amino acids. CDR3 residues: CSVAGQGNTEAFF. In DNA, the CDR3 is TGCAGCGTTGCCGGACAGGGGAACACTGAAGCTTTCTTT.

Written as DNA, the CDR3 is TGCAGCGTAGGACAGGGCACGCAGTATTTT. Amino acid sequence: CSVGQGTQYF. The chain employs TRBV29-1 and TRBJ2-3, with 8 nucleotides matching TRBD1. V shed 6 bases and J 9 bases; nucleotides not matched to a gene: 2. In germline, CDR1 is SQVTM, CDR2 ANQGSEA. This CDR3 spans 10 amino acids.

The chain couples TRBV5-1 to TRBJ2-7; a possible D gene is TRBD2 (6 bases). The V end lost 7 bases, the J end lost 0 bases, and 14 bases lay between the germline ends. Germline values: CDR1 SGHRS, CDR2 YFSETQ. CDR3 length equals 14 residues. CDR3 sequence reads: CASGAGLASYEQYF. The CDR3 DNA reads TGCGCCAGCGGGGCGGGGTTGGCCTCCTACGAGCAGTACTTC.

This chain links TRBV6-1 with TRBJ1-1; tentative D call: TRBD1 (5 bases). Deletions cut 8 bases from V and 4 bases from J, with 14 bases between. The CDR3 is 13 residues long. Germline V gene data show CDR1 as MNHNS and CDR2 as SASEGT. DNA of the CDR3: TGTGCCAGCCCCCCCCAGGGAGGCACTGAAGCTTTCTTT. Protein sequence: CASPPQGGTEAFF.